The next 4 T cell receptor beta chains were all read from a single sample in a study of identical twins. A single record per CDR3 protein comes from TCRdb applying MiXCR to the 5' RACE reads. The sample shows 640,000 or so distinct CDR3 sequences, around 5.7% of them seen only once. Sequenced: naive T cells sorted from blood. The receptors here all came from a man aged 18 to 35 in good health.

There are many counts of this clonotype. The chain recombines TRBV6-1 with TRBJ2-7, with 9 bases lining up with TRBD2. This CDR3 spans 15 amino acids. Trimming at V came to 5 bases and at J to 7 bases, leaving 12 bases not matched to a gene. CDR1 and CDR2 from the germline V gene are MNHNS and SASEGT. The CDR3 bases are TGTGCCAGCAGTCGGGGCCGGCGGGAGGGCATTGAGCAGTACTTC. This gives the protein CASSRGRREGIEQYF.

The chain couples TRBV5-1 to TRBJ2-3; no firm D call. This CDR3 region has 12 residues. V lost 4 bases, J lost 6 bases, and 9 bases lay in between. Looked up from germline, CDR1 is SGHRS and CDR2 is YFSETQ. CDR3 coding DNA: TGCGCCAGCAGCCCCACTTTCGATACGCAGTATTTT. Encoded protein: CASSPTFDTQYF.

Ten or more counts support this clonotype. V and J are TRBV20-1 and TRBJ2-5, with D perhaps matching TRBD1 (6 bases). Germline V CDR1 and CDR2: DFQATT, SNEGSKA (reference sequence). The CDR3 runs to 15 residues. V was pared by 1 base and J by 3 bases, with 15 bases between. The CDR3 loop reads CSARGTGMTKETQYF. As DNA, the CDR3 is TGCAGTGCTAGAGGTACAGGGATGACCAAAGAGACCCAGTACTTC.

This clonotype appeared many times. The J gene is TRBJ1-5, the V gene TRBV15; possible D gene TRBD1, 5 bases. The CDR3 is made up of 16 amino acids. Germline V gene sequence: CDR1 LNHNV, CDR2 YYDKDF (reference sequence). V lost 5 bases and J 0 bases, leaving 14 bases between the germline ends. Here the CDR3 reads CATSSTTAYSNQPQHF. CDR3 nucleotide sequence: TGTGCCACCAGCTCCACGACAGCTTATAGCAATCAGCCCCAGCATTTT.